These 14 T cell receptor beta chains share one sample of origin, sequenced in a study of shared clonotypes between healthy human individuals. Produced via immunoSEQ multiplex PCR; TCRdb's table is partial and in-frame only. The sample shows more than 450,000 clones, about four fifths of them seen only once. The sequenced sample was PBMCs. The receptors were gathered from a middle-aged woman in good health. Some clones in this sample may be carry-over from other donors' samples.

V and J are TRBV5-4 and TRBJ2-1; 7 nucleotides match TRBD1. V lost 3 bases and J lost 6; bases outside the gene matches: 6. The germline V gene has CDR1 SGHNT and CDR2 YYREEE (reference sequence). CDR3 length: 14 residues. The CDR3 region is CASSSRQGVNEQFF. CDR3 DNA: TGTGCCAGCAGCTCACGACAGGGAGTCAATGAGCAGTTCTTC.

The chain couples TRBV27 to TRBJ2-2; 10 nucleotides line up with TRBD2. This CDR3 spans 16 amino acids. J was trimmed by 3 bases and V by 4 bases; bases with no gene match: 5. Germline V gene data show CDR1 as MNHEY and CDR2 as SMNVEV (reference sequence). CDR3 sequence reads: CASSSGLAEHTGELFF. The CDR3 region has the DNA TGTGCCAGCAGTTCTGGACTAGCGGAGCACACCGGGGAGCTGTTTTTT.

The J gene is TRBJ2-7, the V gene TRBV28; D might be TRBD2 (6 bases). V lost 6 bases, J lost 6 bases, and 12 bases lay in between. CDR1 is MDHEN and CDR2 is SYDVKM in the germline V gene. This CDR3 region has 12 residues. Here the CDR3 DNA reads TGTGCCAGCAGCCGGGGGTTCAGCGAGCAGTACTTC. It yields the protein CASSRGFSEQYF.

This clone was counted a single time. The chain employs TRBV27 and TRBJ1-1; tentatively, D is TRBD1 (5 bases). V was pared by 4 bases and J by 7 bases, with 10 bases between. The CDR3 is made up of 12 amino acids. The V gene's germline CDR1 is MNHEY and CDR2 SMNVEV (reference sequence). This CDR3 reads CASSYSTGEAFF. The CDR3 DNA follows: TGTGCCAGCAGTTACAGCACAGGTGAAGCTTTCTTT.

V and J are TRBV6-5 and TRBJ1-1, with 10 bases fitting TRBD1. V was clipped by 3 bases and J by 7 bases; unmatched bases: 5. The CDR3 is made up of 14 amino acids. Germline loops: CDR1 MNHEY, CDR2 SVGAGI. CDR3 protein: CASSYGTGDGEAFF. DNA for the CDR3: TGTGCCAGCAGTTATGGGACAGGGGATGGTGAAGCTTTCTTT.

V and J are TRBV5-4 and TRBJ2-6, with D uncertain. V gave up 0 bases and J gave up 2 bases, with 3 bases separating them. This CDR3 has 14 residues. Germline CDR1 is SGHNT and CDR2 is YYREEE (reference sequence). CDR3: CASSLAAGANVLTF. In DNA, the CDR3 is TGTGCCAGCAGCTTGGCTGCTGGGGCCAACGTCCTGACTTTC.

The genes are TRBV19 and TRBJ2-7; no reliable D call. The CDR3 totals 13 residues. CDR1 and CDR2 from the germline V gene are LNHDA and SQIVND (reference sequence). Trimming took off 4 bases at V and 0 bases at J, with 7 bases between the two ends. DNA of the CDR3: TGTGCCAGTAGTAGGCGCAACTCCTACGAGCAGTACTTC. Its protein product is CASSRRNSYEQYF.

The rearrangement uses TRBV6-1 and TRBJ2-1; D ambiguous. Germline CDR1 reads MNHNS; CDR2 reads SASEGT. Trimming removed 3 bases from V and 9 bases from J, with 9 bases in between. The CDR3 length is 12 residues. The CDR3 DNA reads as TGTGCCAGCAGTGATAACGGTGGTGAGCAGTTCTTC. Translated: CASSDNGGEQFF.

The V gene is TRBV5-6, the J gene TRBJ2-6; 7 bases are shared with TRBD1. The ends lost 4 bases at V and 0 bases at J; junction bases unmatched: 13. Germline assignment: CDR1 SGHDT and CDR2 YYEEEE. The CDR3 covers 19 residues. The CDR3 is CASSALDRAFHSGANVLTF. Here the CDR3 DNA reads TGTGCCAGCAGCGCCTTAGACAGGGCTTTTCACTCTGGGGCCAACGTCCTGACTTTC.

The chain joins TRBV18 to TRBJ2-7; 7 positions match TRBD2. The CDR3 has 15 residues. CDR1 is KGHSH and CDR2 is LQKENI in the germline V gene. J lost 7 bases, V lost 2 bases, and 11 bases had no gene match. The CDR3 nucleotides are TGTGCCAGCTCACCATCCGGGGGAGGGCTGGGAGAGCAGTACTTC. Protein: CASSPSGGGLGEQYF.

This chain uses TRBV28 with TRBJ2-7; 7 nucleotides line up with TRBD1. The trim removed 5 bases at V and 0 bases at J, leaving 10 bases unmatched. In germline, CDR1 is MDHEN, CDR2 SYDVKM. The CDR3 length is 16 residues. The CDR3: CASSARQGLSSYEQYF. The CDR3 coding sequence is TGTGCCAGCAGTGCGCGACAGGGTCTTAGCTCCTACGAGCAGTACTTC.

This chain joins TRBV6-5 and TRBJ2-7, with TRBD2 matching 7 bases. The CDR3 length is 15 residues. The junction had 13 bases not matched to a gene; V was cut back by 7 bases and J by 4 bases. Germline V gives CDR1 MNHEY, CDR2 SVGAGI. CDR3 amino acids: CASTEGGFSGYEQYF. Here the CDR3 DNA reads TGTGCCAGCACCGAGGGAGGGTTTAGCGGTTACGAGCAGTACTTC.

The CDR3 here is CAIGGGRGETQYF. The CDR3 DNA follows: TGTGCCATCGGGGGCGGGCGTGGGGAGACCCAGTACTTC. This chain uses TRBV10-3 with TRBJ2-5; D may be TRBD1 (6 bases). This CDR3 region has 13 residues. Germline assignment: CDR1 ENHRY and CDR2 SYGVKD. The ends were cut back, 8 bases at V and 5 bases at J, with 15 bases in the middle.

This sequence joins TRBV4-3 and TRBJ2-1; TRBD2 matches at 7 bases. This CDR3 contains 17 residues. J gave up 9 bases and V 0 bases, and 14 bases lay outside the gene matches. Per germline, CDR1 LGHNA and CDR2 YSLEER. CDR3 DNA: TGCGCCAGCAGCCAAGATGGCAGGAGGCGGGAGCTGCCTGAGCAGTTCTTC. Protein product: CASSQDGRRRELPEQFF.